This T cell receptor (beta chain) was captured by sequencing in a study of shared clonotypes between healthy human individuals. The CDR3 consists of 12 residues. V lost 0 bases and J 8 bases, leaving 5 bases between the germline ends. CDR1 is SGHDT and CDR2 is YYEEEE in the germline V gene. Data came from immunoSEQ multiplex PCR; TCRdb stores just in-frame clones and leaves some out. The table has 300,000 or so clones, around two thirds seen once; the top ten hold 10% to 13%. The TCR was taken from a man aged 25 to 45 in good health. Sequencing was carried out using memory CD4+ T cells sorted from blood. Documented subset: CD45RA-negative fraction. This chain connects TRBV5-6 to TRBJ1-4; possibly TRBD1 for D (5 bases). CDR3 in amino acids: CASSLGQEKLFF. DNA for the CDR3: TGTGCCAGCAGCTTGGGACAGGAAAAACTGTTTTTT.